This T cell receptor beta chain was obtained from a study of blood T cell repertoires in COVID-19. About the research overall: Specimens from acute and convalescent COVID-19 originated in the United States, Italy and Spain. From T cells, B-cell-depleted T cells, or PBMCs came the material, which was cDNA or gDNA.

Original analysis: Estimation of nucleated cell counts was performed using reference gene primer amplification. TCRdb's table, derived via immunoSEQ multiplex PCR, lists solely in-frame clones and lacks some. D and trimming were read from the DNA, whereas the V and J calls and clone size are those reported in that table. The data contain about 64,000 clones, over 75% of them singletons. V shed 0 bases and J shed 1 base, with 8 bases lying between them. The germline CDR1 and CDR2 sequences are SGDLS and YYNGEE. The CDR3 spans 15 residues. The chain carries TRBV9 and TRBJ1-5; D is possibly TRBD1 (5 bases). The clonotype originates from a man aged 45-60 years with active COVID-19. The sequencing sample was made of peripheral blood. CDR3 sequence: CASSVAGASNQPQHF. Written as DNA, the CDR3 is TGTGCCAGCAGCGTAGCTGGGGCGAGCAATCAGCCCCAGCATTTT.